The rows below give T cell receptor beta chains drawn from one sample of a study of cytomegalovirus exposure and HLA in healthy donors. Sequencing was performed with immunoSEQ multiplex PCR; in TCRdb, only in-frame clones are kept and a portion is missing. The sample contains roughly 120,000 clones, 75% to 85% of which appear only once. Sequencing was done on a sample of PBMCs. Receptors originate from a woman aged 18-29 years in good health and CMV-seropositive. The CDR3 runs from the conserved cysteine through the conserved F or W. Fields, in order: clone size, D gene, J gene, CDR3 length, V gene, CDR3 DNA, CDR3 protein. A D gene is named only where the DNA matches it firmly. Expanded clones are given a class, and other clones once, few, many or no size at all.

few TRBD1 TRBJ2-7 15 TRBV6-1 TGTGCCAGCAGTGACCCGGGACAGGGGCAATACGAGCAGTACTTC CASSDPGQGQYEQYF
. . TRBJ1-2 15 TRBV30 TGTGCCTGGAGTCACCAGTCCGCGGGAAGGGGAGGCTACACCTTC CAWSHQSAGRGGYTF
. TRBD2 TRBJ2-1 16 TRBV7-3 TGTGCCAGCAGCTTAACCCGGACTAGCGGGTTGGATGAGCAGTTCTTC CASSLTRTSGLDEQFF
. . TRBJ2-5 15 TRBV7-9 TGTGCCAGCAGCTTAGTCTTAGGCGGCCAAGAGACCCAGTACTTC CASSLVLGGQETQYF
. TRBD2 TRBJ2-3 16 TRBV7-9 TGTTCCAGCAGCTTAAGACTAGCGGGAGTCGGGGATACGCAGTATTTT CSSSLRLAGVGDTQYF
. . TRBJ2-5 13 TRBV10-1 TGCGCCAGCAGTGACAGGGGATCGGAGACCCAGTACTTC CASSDRGSETQYF
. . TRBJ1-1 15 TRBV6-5 TGTGCCAGCAGTTACTTCCGAGGGGGTAACACTGAAGCTTTCTTT CASSYFRGGNTEAFF
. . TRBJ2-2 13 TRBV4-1 TGCGCCAGCAGCACACGGGGAACCGGGGAGCTGTTTTTT CASSTRGTGELFF
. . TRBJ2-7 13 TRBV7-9 TGTGCCAGCAGCTTATCTGGGCCTCAGGAGCAGTACTTC CASSLSGPQEQYF
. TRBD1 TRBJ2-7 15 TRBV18 TGTGCCGACTCCCGCCAGGGACAGGGAACTTGGGAGCAGTACTTC CADSRQGQGTWEQYF
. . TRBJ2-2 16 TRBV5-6 TGTGCCAGCAGCTCCCACGGACTACGGCCTTCCGGGGAGCTGTTTTTT CASSSHGLRPSGELFF
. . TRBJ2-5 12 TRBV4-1 TGCGCCAGCAGCCAAAGCGGTAGTACCCAGTACTTC CASSQSGSTQYF
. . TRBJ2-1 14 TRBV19 TGTGCCAGTAAACCTGAGGGGGAGCCCGGTGAGCAGTTCTTC CASKPEGEPGEQFF
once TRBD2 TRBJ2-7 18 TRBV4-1 TGCGCCAGCAGCCCTTATTCAGAGACTAGCGGGAGCTCCTACGAGCAGTACTTC CASSPYSETSGSSYEQYF
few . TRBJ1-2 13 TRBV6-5 TGTGCCAGCAAACTCCCTGGGGGGGGCGGCTACACCTTC CASKLPGGGGYTF
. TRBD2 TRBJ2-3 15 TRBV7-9 TGTGCCAGCAGCATTAGCGGGTCAGGGACAGATACGCAGTATTTT CASSISGSGTDTQYF
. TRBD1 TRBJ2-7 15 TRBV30 TGTGCCTGGAGTCCCGGGACAGGGTTTGCCCACGAGCAGTACTTC CAWSPGTGFAHEQYF
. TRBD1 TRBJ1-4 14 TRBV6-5 TGTGCCAGCAGTTACTCGACAGGGGTTGAAAAACTGTTTTTT CASSYSTGVEKLFF
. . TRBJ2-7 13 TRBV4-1 TGCGCCAGCAGCCAAGGACTAGGTCGCGAGCAGTACTTC CASSQGLGREQYF
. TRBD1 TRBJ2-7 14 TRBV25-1 TGTGCCAGCAGATTGGACAGGGGGAAGTACGAGCAATACTTC CASRLDRGKYEQYF